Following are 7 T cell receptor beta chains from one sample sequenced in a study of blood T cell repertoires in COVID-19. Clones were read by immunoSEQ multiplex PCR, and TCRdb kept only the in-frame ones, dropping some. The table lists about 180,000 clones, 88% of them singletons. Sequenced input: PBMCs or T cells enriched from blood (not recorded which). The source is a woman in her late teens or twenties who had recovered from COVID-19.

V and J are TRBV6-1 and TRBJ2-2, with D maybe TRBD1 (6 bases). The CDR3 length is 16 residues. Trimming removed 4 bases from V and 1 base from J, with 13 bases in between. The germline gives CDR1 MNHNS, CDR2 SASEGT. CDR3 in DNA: TGTGCCAGCAGTGTTACAGGGTTGGGGAACACCGGGGAGCTGTTTTTT. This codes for CASSVTGLGNTGELFF.

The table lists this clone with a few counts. The CDR3: CASTAVIGWGYTF. The CDR3 bases are TGTGCCAGCACCGCGGTTATTGGCTGGGGCTACACCTTC. V and J are TRBV6-5 and TRBJ1-2; D is undetermined. CDR1 and CDR2 from the germline V gene are MNHEY and SVGAGI. The CDR3 contains 13 residues. V was clipped by 7 bases and J by 8 bases, with 17 bases between them.

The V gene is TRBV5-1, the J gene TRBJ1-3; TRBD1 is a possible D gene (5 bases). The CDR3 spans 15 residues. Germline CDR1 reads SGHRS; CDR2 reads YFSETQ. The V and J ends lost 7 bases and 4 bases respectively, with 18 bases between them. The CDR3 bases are TGCGCCAGCCAGGAAATAGGGGTCACGGGAAACACCATATATTTT. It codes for CASQEIGVTGNTIYF.

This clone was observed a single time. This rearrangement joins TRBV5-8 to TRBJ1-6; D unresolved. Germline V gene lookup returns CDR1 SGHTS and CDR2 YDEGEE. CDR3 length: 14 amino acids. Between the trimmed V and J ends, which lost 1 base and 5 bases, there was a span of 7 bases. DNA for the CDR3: TGTGCCAGCAGCTTGACAGAGAATAATTCACCCCTCCACTTT. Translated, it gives CASSLTENNSPLHF.

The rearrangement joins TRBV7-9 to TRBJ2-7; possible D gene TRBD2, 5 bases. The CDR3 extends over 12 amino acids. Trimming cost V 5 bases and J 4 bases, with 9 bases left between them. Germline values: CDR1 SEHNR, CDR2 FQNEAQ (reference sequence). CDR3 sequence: CASSDQRYEQYF. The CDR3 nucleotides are TGTGCCAGCAGCGATCAGCGGTACGAGCAGTACTTC.

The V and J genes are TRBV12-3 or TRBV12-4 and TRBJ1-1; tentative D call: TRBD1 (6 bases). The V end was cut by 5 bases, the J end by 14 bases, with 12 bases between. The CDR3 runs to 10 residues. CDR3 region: CASSNGQTFF. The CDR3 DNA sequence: TGTGCCAGCAGTAACGGACAGACCTTCTTT.

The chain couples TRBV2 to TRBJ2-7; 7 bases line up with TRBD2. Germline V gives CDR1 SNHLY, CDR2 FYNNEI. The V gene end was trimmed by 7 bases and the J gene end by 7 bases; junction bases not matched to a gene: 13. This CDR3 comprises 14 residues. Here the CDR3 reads CASKSLAQPLEQYF. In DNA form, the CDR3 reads TGTGCCAGCAAGTCACTAGCGCAACCTCTGGAGCAGTACTTC.